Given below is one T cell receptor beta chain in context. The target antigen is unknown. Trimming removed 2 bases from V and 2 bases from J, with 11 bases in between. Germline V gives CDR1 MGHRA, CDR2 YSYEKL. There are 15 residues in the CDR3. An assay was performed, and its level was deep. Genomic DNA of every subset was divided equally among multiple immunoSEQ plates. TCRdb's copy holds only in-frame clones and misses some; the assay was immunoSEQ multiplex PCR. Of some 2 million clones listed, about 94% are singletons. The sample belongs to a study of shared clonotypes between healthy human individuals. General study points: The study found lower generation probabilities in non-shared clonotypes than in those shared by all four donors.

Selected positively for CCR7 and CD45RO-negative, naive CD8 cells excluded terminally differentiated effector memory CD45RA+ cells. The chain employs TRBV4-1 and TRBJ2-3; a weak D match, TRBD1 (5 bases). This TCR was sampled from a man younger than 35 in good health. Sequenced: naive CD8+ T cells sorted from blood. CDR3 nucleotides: TGCGCCAGCAGCCAAATTGCGACAGCCACAGATACGCAGTATTTT. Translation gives CASSQIATATDTQYF.